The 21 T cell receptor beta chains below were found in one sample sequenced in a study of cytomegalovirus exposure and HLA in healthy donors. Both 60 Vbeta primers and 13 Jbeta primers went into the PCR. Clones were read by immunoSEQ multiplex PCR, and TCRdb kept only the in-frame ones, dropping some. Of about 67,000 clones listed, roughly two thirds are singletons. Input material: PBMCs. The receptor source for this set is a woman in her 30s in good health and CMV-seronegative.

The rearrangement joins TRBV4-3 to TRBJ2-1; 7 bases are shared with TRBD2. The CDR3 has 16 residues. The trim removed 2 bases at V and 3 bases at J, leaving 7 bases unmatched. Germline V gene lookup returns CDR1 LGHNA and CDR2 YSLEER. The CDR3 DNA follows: TGCGCCAGCAGCCAAAGTGTGCGGGGGTTCTACAATGAGCAGTTCTTC. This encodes CASSQSVRGFYNEQFF.

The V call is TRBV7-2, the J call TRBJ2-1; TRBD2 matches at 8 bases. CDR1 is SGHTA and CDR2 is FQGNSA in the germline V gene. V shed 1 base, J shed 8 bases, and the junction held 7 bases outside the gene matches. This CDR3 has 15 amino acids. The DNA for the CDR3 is TGTGCCAGCAGCTTAGAAACCGGGGGGGCCTATGAGCAGTTCTTC. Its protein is CASSLETGGAYEQFF.

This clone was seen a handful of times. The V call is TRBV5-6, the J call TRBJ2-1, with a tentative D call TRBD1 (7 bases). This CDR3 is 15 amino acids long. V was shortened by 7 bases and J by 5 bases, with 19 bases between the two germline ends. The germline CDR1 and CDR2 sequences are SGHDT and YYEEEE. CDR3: CASPSRDSHHNEQFF. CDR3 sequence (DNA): TGTGCCAGCCCCTCGCGGGACAGTCACCACAATGAGCAGTTCTTC.

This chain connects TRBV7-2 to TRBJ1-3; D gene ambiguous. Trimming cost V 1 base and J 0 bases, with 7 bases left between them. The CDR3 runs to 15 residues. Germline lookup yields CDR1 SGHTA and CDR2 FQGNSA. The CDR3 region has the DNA TGTGCCAGCAGCTTAGGGGCGAGCTCTGGAAACACCATATATTTT. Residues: CASSLGASSGNTIYF. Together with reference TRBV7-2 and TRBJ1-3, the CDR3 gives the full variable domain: GAGVSQSPSNKVTEKGKDVELRCDPISGHTALYWYRQSLGQGLEFLIYFQGNSAPDKSGLPSDRFSAERTGGSVSTLTIQRTQQEDSAVYLCASSLGASSGNTIYFGEGSWLTVV.

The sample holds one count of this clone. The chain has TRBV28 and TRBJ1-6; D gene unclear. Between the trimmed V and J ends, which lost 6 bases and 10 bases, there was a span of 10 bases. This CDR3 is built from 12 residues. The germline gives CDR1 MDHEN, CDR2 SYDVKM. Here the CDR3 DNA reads TGTGCCAGCAGCTTGAGCGACTCACCCCTCCACTTT. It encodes CASSLSDSPLHF. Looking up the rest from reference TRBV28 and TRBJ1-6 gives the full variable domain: DVKVTQSSRYLVKRTGEKVFLECVQDMDHENMFWYRQDPGLGLRLIYFSYDVKMKEKGDIPEGYSVSREKKERFSLILESASTNQTSMYLCASSLSDSPLHFGNGTRLTVT.

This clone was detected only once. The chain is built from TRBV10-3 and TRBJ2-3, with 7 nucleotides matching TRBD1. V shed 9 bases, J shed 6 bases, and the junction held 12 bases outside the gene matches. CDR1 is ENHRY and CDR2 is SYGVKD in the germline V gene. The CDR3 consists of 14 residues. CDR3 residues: CAIIPRDRDDTQYF. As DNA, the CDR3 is TGTGCCATTATCCCTCGGGACAGAGACGATACGCAGTATTTT.

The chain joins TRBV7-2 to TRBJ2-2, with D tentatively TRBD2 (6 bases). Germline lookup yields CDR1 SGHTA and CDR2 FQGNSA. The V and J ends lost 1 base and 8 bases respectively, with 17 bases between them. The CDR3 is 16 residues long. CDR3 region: CASSLDPQMRGGELFF. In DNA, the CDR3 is TGTGCCAGCAGCTTAGATCCCCAGATGCGGGGAGGGGAGCTGTTTTTT.

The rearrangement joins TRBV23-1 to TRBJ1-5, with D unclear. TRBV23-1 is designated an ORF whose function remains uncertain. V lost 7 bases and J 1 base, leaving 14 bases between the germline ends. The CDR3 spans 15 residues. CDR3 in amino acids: CASTPGVGSNQPQHF. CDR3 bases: TGCGCCAGCACCCCCGGGGTTGGGAGCAATCAGCCCCAGCATTTT.

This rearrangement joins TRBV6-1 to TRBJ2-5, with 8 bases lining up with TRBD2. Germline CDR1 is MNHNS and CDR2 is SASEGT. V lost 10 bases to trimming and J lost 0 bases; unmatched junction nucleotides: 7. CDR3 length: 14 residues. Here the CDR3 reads CAIGGVGYQETQYF. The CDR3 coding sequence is TGTGCCATCGGGGGGGTGGGTTACCAAGAGACCCAGTACTTC.

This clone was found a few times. The CDR3 reads CAWTPPWPSNQPQHF. CDR3 coding DNA: TGTGCCTGGACCCCCCCATGGCCCAGCAATCAGCCCCAGCATTTT. The chain uses TRBV30 and TRBJ1-5; D gene unclear. V lost 4 bases to trimming and J lost 1 base, with 14 bases between them. The CDR3 runs to 15 residues. The germline V gene has CDR1 GTSNPN and CDR2 SVGIG (reference sequence).

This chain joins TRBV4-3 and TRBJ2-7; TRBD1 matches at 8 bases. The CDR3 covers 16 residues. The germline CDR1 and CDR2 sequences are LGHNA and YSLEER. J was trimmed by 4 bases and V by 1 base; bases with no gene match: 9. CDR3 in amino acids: CASSQGGTGGMYEQYF. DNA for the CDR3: TGCGCCAGCAGCCAAGGGGGGACAGGCGGAATGTACGAGCAGTACTTC.

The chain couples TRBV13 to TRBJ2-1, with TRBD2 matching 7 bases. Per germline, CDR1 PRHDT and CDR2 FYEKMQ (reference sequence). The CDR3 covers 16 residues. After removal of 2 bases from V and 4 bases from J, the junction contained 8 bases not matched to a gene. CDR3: CASSLSGGLLYNEQFF. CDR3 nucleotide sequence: TGTGCCAGCAGCTTAAGTGGGGGACTATTGTACAATGAGCAGTTCTTC. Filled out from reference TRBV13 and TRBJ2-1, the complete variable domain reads AAGVIQSPRHLIKEKRETATLKCYPIPRHDTVYWYQQGPGQDPQFLISFYEKMQSDKGSIPDRFSAQQFSDYHSELNMSSLELGDSALYFCASSLSGGLLYNEQFFGPGTRLTVL.

The CDR3 bases are TGTGCCAGCAGTGTGTACAGGGGTCATAGCACAGATACGCAGTATTTT. Its translation: CASSVYRGHSTDTQYF. The rearrangement uses TRBV25-1 and TRBJ2-3; the match to TRBD1 covers 7 bases. In germline, CDR1 is MGHDK, CDR2 SYGVNS. V lost 4 bases to trimming and J lost 0 bases; unmatched junction nucleotides: 7. This CDR3 is 16 amino acids long. Full variable domain (rest looked up from reference TRBV25-1 and TRBJ2-3): EADIYQTPRYLVIGTGKKITLECSQTMGHDKMYWYQQDPGMELHLIHYSYGVNSTEKGDLSSESTVSRIRTEHFPLTLESARPSHTSQYLCASSVYRGHSTDTQYFGPGTRLTVL.

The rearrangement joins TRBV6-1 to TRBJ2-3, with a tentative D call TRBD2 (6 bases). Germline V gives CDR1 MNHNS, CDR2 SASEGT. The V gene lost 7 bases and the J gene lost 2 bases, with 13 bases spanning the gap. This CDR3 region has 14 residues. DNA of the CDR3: TGTGCCAGCATTCGCGGGGCCAACACAGATACGCAGTATTTT. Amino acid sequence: CASIRGANTDTQYF.

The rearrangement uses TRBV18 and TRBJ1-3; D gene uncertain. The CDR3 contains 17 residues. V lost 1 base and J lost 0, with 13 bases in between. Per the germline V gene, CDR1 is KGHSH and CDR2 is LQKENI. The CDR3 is CASSPRTDGSSGNTIYF. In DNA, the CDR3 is TGTGCCAGCTCACCACGGACGGATGGGAGCTCTGGAAACACCATATATTTT.

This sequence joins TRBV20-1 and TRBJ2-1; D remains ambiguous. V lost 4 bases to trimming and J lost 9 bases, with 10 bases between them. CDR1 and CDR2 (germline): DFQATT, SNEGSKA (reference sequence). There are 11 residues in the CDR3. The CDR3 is CSANIGFEQFF. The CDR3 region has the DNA TGCAGTGCTAACATCGGGTTTGAGCAGTTCTTC.

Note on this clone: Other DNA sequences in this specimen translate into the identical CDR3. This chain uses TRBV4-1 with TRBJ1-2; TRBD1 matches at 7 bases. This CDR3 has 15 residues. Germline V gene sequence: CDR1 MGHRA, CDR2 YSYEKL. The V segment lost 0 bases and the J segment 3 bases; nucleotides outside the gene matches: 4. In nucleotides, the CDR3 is TGCGCCAGCAGCCAAGATGGCACAGGGGACTATGGCTACACCTTC. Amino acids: CASSQDGTGDYGYTF.

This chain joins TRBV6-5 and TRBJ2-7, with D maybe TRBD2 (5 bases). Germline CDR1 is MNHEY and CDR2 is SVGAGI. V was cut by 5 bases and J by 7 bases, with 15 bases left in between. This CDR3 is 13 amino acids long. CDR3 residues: CASSNREETEQYF. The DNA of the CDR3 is TGTGCCAGCAGTAACCGGGAAGAAACAGAGCAGTACTTC.

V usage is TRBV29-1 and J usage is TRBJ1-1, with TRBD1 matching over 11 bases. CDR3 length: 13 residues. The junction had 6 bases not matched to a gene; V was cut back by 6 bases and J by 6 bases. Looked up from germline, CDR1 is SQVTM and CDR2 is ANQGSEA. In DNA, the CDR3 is TGCAGCGTGACAAGGACAGGGGGCCCTGAAGCTTTCTTT. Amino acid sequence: CSVTRTGGPEAFF.

DNA of the CDR3: TGTGCCAGCAGTCCCAGCCCCTCGGGGACCCAGTACTTC. It yields the protein CASSPSPSGTQYF. This chain connects TRBV7-9 to TRBJ2-5; no reliable D call. Germline V gene data show CDR1 as SEHNR and CDR2 as FQNEAQ (reference sequence). V gave up 6 bases and J gave up 7 bases, with 15 bases separating them. This CDR3 region has 13 residues.

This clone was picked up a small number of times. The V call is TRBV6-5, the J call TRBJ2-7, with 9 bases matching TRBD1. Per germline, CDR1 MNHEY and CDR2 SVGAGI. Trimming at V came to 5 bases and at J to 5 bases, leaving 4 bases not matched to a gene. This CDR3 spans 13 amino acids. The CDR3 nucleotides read TGTGCCAGCAGTCGGGACAGGGCCAACGAGCAGTACTTC. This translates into CASSRDRANEQYF.